Listed here is a single TCR beta chain. Its antigen remains undetermined. Base qualities are missing; no much larger clone stands one base away. TCRbeta CDR3 regions were amplified from genomic DNA using the immunoSEQ Assay, a bias-controlled multiplex PCR. From the authors' description of their analysis: Nucleated cell counts per sample were estimated from amplification of reference gene primers within the assay. To quantify the absolute abundance of each unique TCRbeta CDR3 rearrangement, sequence reads were collapsed and filtered. For each sample, productive Simpson clonality was calculated as the square root of Simpson's diversity index across productive rearrangements. The source is immuneACCESS, and TCRdb retained only in-frame sequences with V and J called. Part of the clones is not carried over; for the studies checked, unresolved V genes explain less than half of this, and the remainder is unexplained. V and J calls and clone size are as listed in that table; D and trimming were resolved from the DNA. This sample has tens of thousands of clones in its table, and around nine tenths of those were observed once. The ten largest make up 8% to 9% of the sample.

Collaborating institutions collected whole blood in K2EDTA tubes following their own protocols. Collaborator samples were shipped for TCRbeta analysis as frozen whole blood, isolated PBMCs, or DNA extracted from either sample type. The data stem from a study of blood T cell repertoires in COVID-19 (dated by TCRdb to 2018 to 2020). Study-level background: Collaborator samples came from the United States, Italy and Spain and covered acute and convalescent phases of COVID-19. The prospective study material was composed of cDNA or gDNA derived from T cells, B-cell-depleted T cells, or PBMCs. The dataset comprised deeply sampled blood TCRbeta repertoires from subjects exposed to, actively infected with, or recovered from COVID-19. The repertoires were made available in a free public database intended to serve as a resource for research on the immune response to SARS-CoV-2. The samples were drawn from two sources: the first 160 participants of the ongoing ImmuneRACE study, and 1,200 or so subjects contributed by 6 global collaborators. A de-identified subject ID, COVID-19 status, age in years and sex were almost always included in the sample metadata. Where available, HLA class I and class II types were obtained from metadata supplied by the sample provider rather than from assay-based typing. Summary of the overall study and its limitations: Clinical and demographic metadata were provided uncurated, with the amount varying by source and participant.

This receptor was obtained from a woman in her 70s with active COVID-19. Input material: peripheral blood.

The CDR3 amino acid sequence is: CASSLVSVAGTDTQYF. The DNA is TGTGCCAGCAGCTTAGTATCGGTAGCCGGCACAGATACGCAGTATTTT. The sequence is built from TRBV7-9 and TRBJ2-3; no D gene is confidently identified. The germline V gene (reference sequence) sets CDR1 to SEHNR and CDR2 to FQNEAQ. The CDR3 spans 16 residues, from the cysteine through the phenylalanine. The DNA shown is the 48-base CDR3, in frame from base 1. Between the V and J ends, shortened by 1 base and 1 base respectively, the junction contains 12 bases.